These 8 T cell receptor beta chains were all obtained from the same sample, sequenced in a study of cytotoxic CD8 clonotypes in ibrutinib-treated CLL. Libraries were prepared by immunoSEQ multiplex PCR; TCRdb keeps only in-frame clonotypes and omits some of them. Of 200,000 to 250,000 clones listed, roughly three quarters are singletons. Sequenced here: PBMCs, sampled after 12 months of ibrutinib treatment. These receptors all stem from a human donor with chronic lymphocytic leukemia.

In its sample, this clone was seen once. This chain links TRBV4-1 with TRBJ1-2; a possible D gene is TRBD1 (5 bases). The CDR3 contains 18 residues. V lost 7 bases and J 7 bases, leaving 31 bases between the germline ends. CDR1 is MGHRA, CDR2 YSYEKL, per germline. The CDR3 DNA is TGCGCCAGCACCTCAAGGGATACGGGAGGGGTAGGGCTCAGTGGCTACACCTTC. Amino acid sequence: CASTSRDTGGVGLSGYTF.

The chain joins TRBV5-1 to TRBJ2-1, with D tentatively TRBD1 (5 bases). The CDR3 is 13 residues long. Trimming stripped 4 bases from V and 4 bases from J, with 9 bases between. CDR1 and CDR2 (germline): SGHRS, YFSETQ. The CDR3 DNA is TGCGCCAGCAGCCCGGCAGGGTACAATGAGCAGTTCTTC. It yields the protein CASSPAGYNEQFF.

The chain is built from TRBV19 and TRBJ2-7, with D perhaps matching TRBD1 (5 bases). CDR1 is LNHDA, CDR2 SQIVND, per germline (reference sequence). The germline V and J ends were trimmed by 1 base and 3 bases, with 10 bases remaining between them. This CDR3 region has 14 residues. CDR3 sequence: CASSIAGSIYEQYF. The DNA of the CDR3 is TGTGCCAGTAGTATAGCAGGGTCGATCTACGAGCAGTACTTC.

The chain couples TRBV5-4 to TRBJ2-7, with D perhaps matching TRBD2 (6 bases). Germline V gene lookup returns CDR1 SGHNT and CDR2 YYREEE (reference sequence). There are 13 residues in the CDR3. The V end was cut by 1 base, the J end by 2 bases, with 7 bases between. The CDR3 DNA is TGTGCCAGCAGCTTGCGGGGGACCTACGAGCAGTACTTC. This sequence encodes CASSLRGTYEQYF.

This chain links TRBV11-2 with TRBJ1-1; D is perhaps TRBD1 (6 bases). The germline V and J ends were trimmed by 2 bases and 4 bases, with 8 bases remaining between them. CDR3 length: 13 residues. Germline lookup yields CDR1 SGHAT and CDR2 FQNNGV. The CDR3 nucleotides read TGTGCCAGCAGCTTACAAGGGGGCACTGAAGCTTTCTTT. This sequence encodes CASSLQGGTEAFF.

CDR3 sequence (DNA): TGTGCCAGCAGCCGGTACTCGGGGGGCACTCCCAATCAGCCCCAGCATTTT. The encoded protein is CASSRYSGGTPNQPQHF. This rearrangement joins TRBV5-8 to TRBJ1-5, with D maybe TRBD1 (6 bases). Per germline, CDR1 SGHTS and CDR2 YDEGEE. V gave up 4 bases and J gave up 3 bases, with 20 bases separating them. CDR3 size: 17 residues.

This rearrangement joins TRBV5-4 to TRBJ2-2; D tentatively reads TRBD1 or TRBD2 (5 bases each). The CDR3 contains 16 residues. The V gene lost 6 bases and the J gene lost 8 bases, with 23 bases spanning the gap. Looked up from germline, CDR1 is SGHNT and CDR2 is YYREEE (reference sequence). This chain's CDR3 is CASTKGTVPVGGELFF. The CDR3 DNA reads as TGTGCCAGCACTAAAGGGACGGTCCCGGTGGGAGGGGAGCTGTTTTTT.

This sequence joins TRBV5-1 and TRBJ2-5; D assignment may be TRBD1 or TRBD2 (6 bases each). CDR3 length: 16 amino acids. Germline V gene lookup returns CDR1 SGHRS and CDR2 YFSETQ. V gave up 0 bases and J gave up 2 bases, with 14 bases separating them. The CDR3 coding sequence is TGCGCCAGCAGCTTGGGGGGGGCCCCGGAACAAGAGACCCAGTACTTC. Its protein is CASSLGGAPEQETQYF.